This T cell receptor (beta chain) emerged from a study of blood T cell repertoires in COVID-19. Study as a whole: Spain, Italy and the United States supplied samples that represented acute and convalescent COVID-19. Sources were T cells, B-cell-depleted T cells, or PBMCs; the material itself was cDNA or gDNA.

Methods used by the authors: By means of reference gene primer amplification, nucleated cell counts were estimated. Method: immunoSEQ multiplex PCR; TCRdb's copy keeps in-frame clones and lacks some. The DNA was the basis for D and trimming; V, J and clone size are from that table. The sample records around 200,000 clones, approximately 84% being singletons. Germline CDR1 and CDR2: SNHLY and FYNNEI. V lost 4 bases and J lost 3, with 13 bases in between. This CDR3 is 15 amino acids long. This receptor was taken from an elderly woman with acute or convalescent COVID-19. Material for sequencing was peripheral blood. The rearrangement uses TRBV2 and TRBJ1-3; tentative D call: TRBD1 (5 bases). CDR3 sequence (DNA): TGTGCCAGCAGTGTTCCCGCGGGGGTTGGAAACACCATATATTTT. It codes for CASSVPAGVGNTIYF.